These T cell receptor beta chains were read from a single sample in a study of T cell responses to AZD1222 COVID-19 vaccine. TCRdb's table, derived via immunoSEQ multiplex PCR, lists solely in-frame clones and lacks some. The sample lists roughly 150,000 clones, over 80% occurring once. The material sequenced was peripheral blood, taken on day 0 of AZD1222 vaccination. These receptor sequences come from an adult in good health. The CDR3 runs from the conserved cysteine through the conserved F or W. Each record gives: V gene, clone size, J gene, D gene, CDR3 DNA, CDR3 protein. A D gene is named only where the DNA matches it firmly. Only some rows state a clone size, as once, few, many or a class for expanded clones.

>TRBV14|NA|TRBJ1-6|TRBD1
TGTGCCAGCAGCAAGAGAACCCTCAGGGGGGACAGATTATCACCCCTCCACTTT
CASSKRTLRGDRLSPLHF
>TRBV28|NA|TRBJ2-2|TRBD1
TGTGCCAGCAGCCCACTCCCGGGACAGGGCGGGTTGTGGACCGGGGAGCTGTTTTTT
CASSPLPGQGGLWTGELFF
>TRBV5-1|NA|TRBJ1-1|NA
TGCGCCAGCAGCCTATACAACACTGAAGCTTTCTTT
CASSLYNTEAFF
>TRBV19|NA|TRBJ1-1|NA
TGTGCCAGTTCGTGGGGGTGGACTGAAGCTTTCTTT
CASSWGWTEAFF
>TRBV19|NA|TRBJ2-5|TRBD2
TGTGCCAGTAGTGGGGGTAGCGGGAGGCCCTCGGGGACCCAGTACTTC
CASSGGSGRPSGTQYF
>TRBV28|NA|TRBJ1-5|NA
TGTGCCAGCAGTCAGCTGAATAGCAATCAGCCCCAGCATTTT
CASSQLNSNQPQHF
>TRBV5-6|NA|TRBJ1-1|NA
TGTGCCAGCAGCTCCGACCGACAACCGAACACTGAAGCTTTCTTT
CASSSDRQPNTEAFF
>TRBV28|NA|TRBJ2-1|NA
TGTGCCAGCAGTTATCGAAATGAGCAGTTCTTC
CASSYRNEQFF
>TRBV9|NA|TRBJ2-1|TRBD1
TGTGCCAGCAGTTATGCCGGGACAGGGGGTTTCAATGAGCAGTTCTTC
CASSYAGTGGFNEQFF
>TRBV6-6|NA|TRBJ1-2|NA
TGTGCCAGCAGTCTCGCCCGCAGTGCTATAGCTAACTATGGCTACACCTTC
CASSLARSAIANYGYTF
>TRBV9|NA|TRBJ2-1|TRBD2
TGTGCCAGCAGCGTCCTGAGCGGGGGGGAGAATGAGCAGTTCTTC
CASSVLSGGENEQFF
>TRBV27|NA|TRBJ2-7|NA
TGTGCCAGCAGCCCAACCGTTCTGGGCGGCCACTACGAGCAGTACTTC
CASSPTVLGGHYEQYF
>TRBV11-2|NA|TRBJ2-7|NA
TGTGCCAGCAGCTCCTCATTACAGGGATCCCTCGGACAGCAGTACTTC
CASSSSLQGSLGQQYF
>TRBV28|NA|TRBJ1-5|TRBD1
TGTGCCAGCAGTTTTCGACAGGGGATCAATCAGCCCCAGCATTTT
CASSFRQGINQPQHF
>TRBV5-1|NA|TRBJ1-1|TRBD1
TGCGCCAGCGCCCTTCAGGGACAGGCTAGAATGAACACTGAAGCTTTCTTT
CASALQGQARMNTEAFF
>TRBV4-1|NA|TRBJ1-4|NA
TGCGCCAGCAGCCAAGAGTTTTCTTCGCGAGGAAAACTGTTTTTT
CASSQEFSSRGKLFF
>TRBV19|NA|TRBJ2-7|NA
TGTGCCAGTAGTATCACCGGACTCCCATCTTACGAGCAGTACTTC
CASSITGLPSYEQYF
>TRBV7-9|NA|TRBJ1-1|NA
TGTGCCAGCAGCTTAGTGGACGGAGAAGCTTTCTTT
CASSLVDGEAFF
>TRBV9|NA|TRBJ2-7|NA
TGTGCCAGCAGCCCGAGGGATTACTACGAGCAGTACTTC
CASSPRDYYEQYF
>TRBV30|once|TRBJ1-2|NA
TGTGCCTGGAGTGTACATGGGGATCCTAACTATGGCTACACCTTC
CAWSVHGDPNYGYTF